Listed below are T cell receptor beta chains from one sample, sequenced in a study of T-cell reconstitution after alpha-beta-depleted transplantation in children. TCRdb independently ran MiXCR on the PCR reads; one entry per CDR3 protein. The sample yields around 450,000 distinct CDR3 sequences, 43% seen once. The sequencing here drew on PBMCs, taken before TCRalphabeta/CD19-depleted stem cell transplant. These receptors all stem from a girl aged 2 to 10 with aplastic anemia, due to receive a stem cell transplant. CDR3s leave out the opening cysteine and the closing phenylalanine or tryptophan. Where a row states a size, it is once, few, many or the class of an expanded clone; other rows omit it.

V: TRBV3-1; size: -; CDR3: ASSQGTEQETQY
V: TRBV20-1; size: -; CDR3: SARDKGLAGEQY
V: TRBV2; size: many; CDR3: ASSDRDYGYT
V: TRBV15; size: -; CDR3: ATSRVGDSTEAF
V: TRBV20-1; size: -; CDR3: SAKVLVLGAEAGELF
V: TRBV11-2; size: -; CDR3: ASSSYHRGHGEQF
V: TRBV9; size: many; CDR3: ASSVGSTDYEQY
V: TRBV20-1; size: -; CDR3: SARDGRGGYEQY
V: TRBV29-1; size: few; CDR3: SVERGSSYNEQF
V: TRBV10-3; size: few; CDR3: AVGTGYGETQY
V: TRBV6-1; size: -; CDR3: ASTRGLSSYNEQF
V: TRBV7-6; size: -; CDR3: ASSLDLGQPGH
V: TRBV5-1; size: -; CDR3: ASRPRDGSSCEQY
V: TRBV28; size: -; CDR3: ASSSPLGASSLLYEQY
V: TRBV7-9; size: many; CDR3: ASSSGQGEQY
V: TRBV20-1; size: few; CDR3: SALDLGSIYEQF
V: TRBV28; size: -; CDR3: ASSPATLAVGYNEQF
V: TRBV15; size: many; CDR3: ATSRDITGGTEAF
V: TRBV5-4; size: -; CDR3: ASSPAGGVFSNEQF
V: TRBV5-1; size: -; CDR3: ASSGGPGQPSSYNEQF
V: TRBV20-1; size: -; CDR3: SARGTPVIGGNTIY
V: TRBV13; size: -; CDR3: ASSLEPQETQY